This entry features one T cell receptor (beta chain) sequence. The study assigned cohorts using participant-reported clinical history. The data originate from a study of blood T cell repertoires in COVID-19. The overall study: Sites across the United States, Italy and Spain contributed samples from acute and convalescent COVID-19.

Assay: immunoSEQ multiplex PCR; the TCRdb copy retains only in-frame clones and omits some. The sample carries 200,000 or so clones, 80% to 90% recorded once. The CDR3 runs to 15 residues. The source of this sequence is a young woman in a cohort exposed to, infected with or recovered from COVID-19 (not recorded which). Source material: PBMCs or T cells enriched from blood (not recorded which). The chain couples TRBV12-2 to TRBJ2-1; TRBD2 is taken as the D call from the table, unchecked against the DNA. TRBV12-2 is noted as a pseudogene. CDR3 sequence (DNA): TGTGCAAGTCGCCACTCCGGGACTACCTACAATGAGCAGTTCTTC. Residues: CASRHSGTTYNEQFF.